The rows below give T cell receptor beta chains drawn from one sample of a study of shared clonotypes between healthy human individuals. Here immunoSEQ multiplex PCR was the method, and the copy in TCRdb shows in-frame clones only, minus some. The sample lists about 2,100,000 clones; approximately 94% were seen once. Sequencing was done on a sample of naive CD8+ T cells from PBMCs. The source is a man aged 18 to 30 in good health. Some clones in this sample may be carry-over from other donors' samples. Both conserved end residues are part of each CDR3. Fields, in order: clone size, D gene, CDR3 length, J gene, V gene, CDR3 protein, CDR3 DNA. The D gene is left open where the match is weak. Size values are once, few and many counts, or a class for expanded clones, and some rows have none.

>NA|NA|11|TRBJ2-7|TRBV7-9
CASSFLNEQYF
TGTGCCAGCAGCTTTCTCAACGAGCAGTACTTC
>once|TRBD1|17|TRBJ1-1|TRBV12-5
CASGLSTPTGLNTEAFF
TGTGCTAGTGGTTTGTCAACACCGACAGGGCTGAACACTGAAGCTTTCTTT
>NA|TRBD1|15|TRBJ1-4|TRBV9
CASSGLQGRVEKLFF
TGTGCCAGCAGCGGACTACAGGGGAGGGTCGAAAAACTGTTTTTT
>NA|NA|15|TRBJ2-1|TRBV9
CASSGSGLSYNEQFF
TGTGCCAGCAGCGGGAGCGGGCTCTCCTACAATGAGCAGTTCTTC
>NA|NA|13|TRBJ1-5|TRBV27
CASSPLGNQPQHF
TGTGCCAGCAGCCCCTTGGGGAATCAGCCCCAGCATTTT
>NA|TRBD2|17|TRBJ2-1|TRBV4-1
CASSQYPGTSGYNEQFF
TGCGCCAGCAGCCAATACCCCGGGACTAGCGGATACAATGAGCAGTTCTTC
>NA|NA|15|TRBJ2-7|TRBV27
CASSLSPLSSYEQYF
TGTGCCAGCAGTTTAAGTCCACTAAGCTCCTACGAGCAGTACTTC
>few|TRBD1|13|TRBJ1-1|TRBV4-1
CASSHDRETEAFF
TGCGCCAGCAGCCACGACAGGGAAACTGAAGCTTTCTTT
>NA|NA|15|TRBJ1-1|TRBV6-6
CASSRPTGLDTEAFF
TGTGCCAGCAGTAGACCTACAGGGCTGGACACTGAAGCTTTCTTT
>once|NA|15|TRBJ2-5|TRBV28
CASSLSFRGGETQYF
TGTGCCAGCAGTTTGTCTTTCAGGGGCGGGGAGACCCAGTACTTC
>NA|NA|14|TRBJ2-3|TRBV28
CASSFTGTTDTQYF
TGTGCCAGCAGTTTTACGGGGACCACAGATACGCAGTATTTT
>NA|TRBD1|14|TRBJ2-5|TRBV9
CASSSGQSQETQYF
TGTGCCAGCAGCTCGGGACAGAGCCAAGAGACCCAGTACTTC
>NA|NA|11|TRBJ1-1|TRBV5-6
CASSWGGRAFF
TGTGCCAGCAGCTGGGGGGGGCGAGCTTTCTTT
>NA|TRBD2|15|TRBJ2-1|TRBV5-1
CASGFLAEDYNEQFF
TGCGCCAGCGGCTTTCTAGCGGAGGATTACAATGAGCAGTTCTTC
>NA|NA|14|TRBJ2-2|TRBV6-5
CASRRLGNTGELFF
TGTGCCAGCAGGCGACTAGGTAACACCGGGGAGCTGTTTTTT
>NA|TRBD1|17|TRBJ2-1|TRBV14
CASSQDLSQGAFNEQFF
TGTGCCAGCAGCCAAGACTTATCCCAGGGGGCGTTCAATGAGCAGTTCTTC
>NA|NA|12|TRBJ2-7|TRBV7-9
CASSFSIGEQYF
TGTGCCAGCAGCTTCTCCATAGGCGAGCAGTACTTC
>NA|TRBD1|15|TRBJ1-3|TRBV4-3
CASGDGTGPGNTIYF
TGCGCCAGCGGGGATGGGACAGGGCCAGGAAACACCATATATTTT
>NA|TRBD2|16|TRBJ2-5|TRBV7-9
CASSLREGATEETQYF
TGTGCCAGCAGCTTGCGGGAGGGGGCGACCGAAGAGACCCAGTACTTC
>NA|TRBD1|16|TRBJ1-4|TRBV15
CATSRGKTGYSEKLFF
TGTGCCACCAGCAGAGGAAAGACAGGGTATTCTGAAAAACTGTTTTTT
>NA|NA|14|TRBJ1-4|TRBV7-9
CASSPTATNEKLFF
TGTGCCAGCAGCCCAACTGCAACTAATGAAAAACTGTTTTTT
>NA|TRBD1|16|TRBJ1-4|TRBV4-1
CASSHPDRGANEKLFF
TGCGCCAGCAGCCATCCGGACAGGGGGGCTAATGAAAAACTGTTTTTT
>NA|NA|12|TRBJ1-2|TRBV5-4
CASTERGVGYTF
TGTGCCAGCACCGAACGGGGAGTTGGCTACACCTTC
>NA|NA|14|TRBJ1-1|TRBV28
CASSLEGVNTEAFF
TGTGCCAGCAGTTTAGAGGGGGTAAACACTGAAGCTTTCTTT
>NA|TRBD2|13|TRBJ2-1|TRBV30
CAWRRERDNEQFF
TGTGCCTGGAGGCGGGAGAGAGACAATGAGCAGTTCTTC
>NA|NA|13|TRBJ2-2|TRBV9
CASSVGVGEELFF
TGTGCCAGCAGCGTAGGAGTTGGAGAGGAGCTGTTTTTT
>NA|NA|13|TRBJ2-1|TRBV29-1
CSALGARDNEQFF
TGCAGCGCCCTGGGGGCTAGGGACAATGAGCAGTTCTTC